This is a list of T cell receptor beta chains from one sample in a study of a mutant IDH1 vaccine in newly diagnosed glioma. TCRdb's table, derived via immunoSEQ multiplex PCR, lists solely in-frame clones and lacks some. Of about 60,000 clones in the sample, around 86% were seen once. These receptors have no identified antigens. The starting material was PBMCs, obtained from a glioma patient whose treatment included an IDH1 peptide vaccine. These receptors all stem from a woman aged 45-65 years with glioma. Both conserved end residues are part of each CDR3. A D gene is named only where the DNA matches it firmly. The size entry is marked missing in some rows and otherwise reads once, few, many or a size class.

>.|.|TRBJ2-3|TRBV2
TGTGCCAGCCACCGTGAGCGGACTAGCACAGATACGCAGTATTTT
CASHRERTSTDTQYF
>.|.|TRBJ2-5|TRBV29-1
TGCAGCGCTAACGGGCGGGATCAAGAGACCCAGTACTTC
CSANGRDQETQYF
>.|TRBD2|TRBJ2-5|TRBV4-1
TGCGCCAGCAGCCTCCCGGGGGGGTACCAAGAGACCCAGTACTTC
CASSLPGGYQETQYF
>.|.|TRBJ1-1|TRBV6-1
TGTGCCAGCAGTGAAGTCGGGGGCACTGAAGCTTTCTTT
CASSEVGGTEAFF
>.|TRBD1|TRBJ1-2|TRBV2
TGTGCCAGCAGTCTGGGACAGATAAACTATGGCTACACCTTC
CASSLGQINYGYTF
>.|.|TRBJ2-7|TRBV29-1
TGCAGCGTTGACGCGGACCGCGAGCAGTACTTC
CSVDADREQYF
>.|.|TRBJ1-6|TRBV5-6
TGTGCCAGCAGCGGGGAGGGTGGGAAGGGCTCACCCCTCCACTTT
CASSGEGGKGSPLHF
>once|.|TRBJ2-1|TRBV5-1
TGCGCCAGCAGCTTGGCCTTACGGGGGAGCTCCTACAATGAGCAGTTCTTC
CASSLALRGSSYNEQFF
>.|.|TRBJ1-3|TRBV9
TGTGCCAGCACCCCAAGGCCGCGAAGCTCTGGAAACACCATATATTTT
CASTPRPRSSGNTIYF
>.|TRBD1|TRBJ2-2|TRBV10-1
TGCGCCAGCAGTCCCGCGACAGGGGGCTTGACCGGGGAGCTGTTTTTT
CASSPATGGLTGELFF
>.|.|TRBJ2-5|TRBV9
TGTGCCAGCAGCCCGGGACACCTGTACCAAGAGACCCAGTACTTC
CASSPGHLYQETQYF
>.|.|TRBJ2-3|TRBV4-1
TGCGCCAGCAGCCAAGATCCCGGAAACAGGGCCACTAGCACAGATACGCAGTATTTT
CASSQDPGNRATSTDTQYF
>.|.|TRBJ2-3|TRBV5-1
TGCGCCAGCAGCCGGGACCACGCCACAGATACGCAGTATTTT
CASSRDHATDTQYF
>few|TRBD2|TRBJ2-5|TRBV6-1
TGTGCCAGCAGTGAAGCGAGTAGCGGGGTCCAAGAGACCCAGTACTTC
CASSEASSGVQETQYF
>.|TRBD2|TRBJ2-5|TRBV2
TGTGCCAGCAGCGCACTAGCGGGGGGCCGGGGTGGAGAGACCCAGTACTTC
CASSALAGGRGGETQYF
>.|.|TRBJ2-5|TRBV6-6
TGTGCCAGCAGACCTCGGCAGGGGGGGAAAGAGACCCAGTACTTC
CASRPRQGGKETQYF
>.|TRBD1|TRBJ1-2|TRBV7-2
TGTGCCAGCAGCCCCCGGACAGGCTATGGCTACACCTTC
CASSPRTGYGYTF
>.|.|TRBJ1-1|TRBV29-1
TGCAGCGTAGCCGGAACAAGACAGAGGGGGAACACTGAAGCTTTCTTT
CSVAGTRQRGNTEAFF
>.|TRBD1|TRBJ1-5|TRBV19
TGTGCCAGTAGTGCTCCCTTGACAGGGGGCAATCAGCCCCAGCATTTT
CASSAPLTGGNQPQHF
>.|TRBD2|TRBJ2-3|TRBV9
TGTGCCAGCAGCGTAGGACTAGCGGGGGATACGCAGTATTTT
CASSVGLAGDTQYF
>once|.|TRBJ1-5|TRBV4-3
TGCGCCAGCAGCCAAGATATGACGAATAATCAGCCCCAGCATTTT
CASSQDMTNNQPQHF
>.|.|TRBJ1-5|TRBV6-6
TGTGCCAGCGGGAATCAGCCCCAGCATTTT
CASGNQPQHF
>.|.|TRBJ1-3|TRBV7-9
TGTGCCAGCAGCTCAAACCCAGGGTCTGGAAACACCATATATTTT
CASSSNPGSGNTIYF
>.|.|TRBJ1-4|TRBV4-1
TGCGCCAGCAGCCAAGACGTCAGGGTAGATGAAAAACTGTTTTTT
CASSQDVRVDEKLFF
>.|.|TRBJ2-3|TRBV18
TGTGCCAGCTCACCAATGGGGGGTGGTGCGACAGATACGCAGTATTTT
CASSPMGGGATDTQYF
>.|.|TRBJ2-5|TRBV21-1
TGTGCCAGCAGCATGGGTCATCTCGGTGAGACCCAGTACTTC
CASSMGHLGETQYF
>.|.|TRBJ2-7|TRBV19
TGTGCGGCGGGGTCCGTCTCCTACGAGCAGTACTTC
CAAGSVSYEQYF
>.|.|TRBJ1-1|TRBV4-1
TGCGCCAGCAGCCTCGACAGGATCACTGAAGCTTTCTTT
CASSLDRITEAFF
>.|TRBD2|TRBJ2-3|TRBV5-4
TGTGCCAGCAGCTTGGCCCTAGCGGGGGGGCTAGCCGATACGCAGTATTTT
CASSLALAGGLADTQYF
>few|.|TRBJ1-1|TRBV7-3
TGTGCCAGCAGCTTATACACGGAGGGGACTGAAGCTTTCTTT
CASSLYTEGTEAFF
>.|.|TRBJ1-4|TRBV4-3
TGCGCCAGCAGCCAAGACCTAGGAGGGACGCGCAGGGGAGGTGGTAATGAAAAACTGTTTTTT
CASSQDLGGTRRGGGNEKLFF
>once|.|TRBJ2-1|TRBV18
TGTGCCAGCTCGCGGGCAGGGGCTTCAGCTTCCTACAATGAGCAGTTCTTC
CASSRAGASASYNEQFF
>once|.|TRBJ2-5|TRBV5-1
TGCGCCAGCAGCGCCCGGGACATTGAGACCCAGTACTTC
CASSARDIETQYF
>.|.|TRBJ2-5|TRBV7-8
TGTGCCAGCAGCTTGAATGGGGGGCCCACCCAAGAGACCCAGTACTTC
CASSLNGGPTQETQYF
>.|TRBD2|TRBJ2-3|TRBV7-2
TGTGCCAGCAGCTTAGCGGGACTAGCGGGGGGGCCGGGCACAGATACGCAGTATTTT
CASSLAGLAGGPGTDTQYF
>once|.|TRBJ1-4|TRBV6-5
TGTGCCAGCAGTTCCTGGACGGATAATGAAAAACTGTTTTTT
CASSSWTDNEKLFF
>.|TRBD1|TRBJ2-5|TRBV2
TGTGCCAGCAGTGGGGACAGGGGGAAAGAGACCCAGTACTTC
CASSGDRGKETQYF
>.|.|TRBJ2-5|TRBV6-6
TGTGCCAGCACCCTCGGGGGTACAGGTGGGGAGACCCAGTACTTC
CASTLGGTGGETQYF
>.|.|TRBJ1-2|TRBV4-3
TGCGCCAGCAGCCAAGATCCGACTATTCTCGGGGGCTACACCTTC
CASSQDPTILGGYTF
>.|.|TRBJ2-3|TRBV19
TGTGCCAGTAGTTCCCGGGGGCCCACGGGCACAGATACGCAGTATTTT
CASSSRGPTGTDTQYF
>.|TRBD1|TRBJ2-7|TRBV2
TGTGCCAGCGCTAATGGACAGGGGTACGAGCAGTACTTC
CASANGQGYEQYF
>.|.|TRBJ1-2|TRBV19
TGTGCCTCTCGGAGGGTCGACGGTGGCTACACCTTC
CASRRVDGGYTF
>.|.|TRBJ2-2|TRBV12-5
TGTGCTAGTGGTTTGGGGGGTGCCGGGGAGCTGTTTTTT
CASGLGGAGELFF
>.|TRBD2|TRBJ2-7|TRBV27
TGTGCCAGCAGTTCGGGACTAGCGGGGGACGAGCAGTACTTC
CASSSGLAGDEQYF